This T cell receptor beta chain was profiled in a study of T cells in Graves' hyperthyroidism and ophthalmopathy. Background on the study: The blood sample was taken at first diagnosis, before treatment began. Findings and caveats of the study: Separation of ophthalmopathy from stable hyperthyroidism was achieved by a 13 V-J model.

Uncontrolled infection, other autoimmune disease, pregnancy or lactation disqualified patients from enrolment. This sample holds PBMCs from approximately 9 ml fresh peripheral blood. Many counts were recorded for this clonotype. What it binds is unknown. RNA transcripts yielded amplified TCR beta CDR3 regions. The HTBI primer set was used in a first-round RT-PCR of the TCR CDR3. MiXCR, run by TCRdb on the multiplex PCR reads, gives a single entry per CDR3 protein. The data show a few hundred thousand distinct CDR3 sequences, approximately 14% seen once. Sequences were obtained from blood. The TCR was taken from a woman aged 25 to 45 with Graves' ophthalmopathy.

The CDR3, as DNA: TGTGCCTACCGACCCCACAGGGAGAACACCGGGGAGCTGTTTTTT. This encodes CAYRPHRENTGELFF. This chain joins TRBV2 and TRBJ2-2; perhaps TRBD1 as D (6 bases). CDR1 SNHLY and CDR2 FYNNEI come from the germline V gene. This CDR3 comprises 15 residues. V was cut by 11 bases and J by 1 base, with 17 bases left in between.